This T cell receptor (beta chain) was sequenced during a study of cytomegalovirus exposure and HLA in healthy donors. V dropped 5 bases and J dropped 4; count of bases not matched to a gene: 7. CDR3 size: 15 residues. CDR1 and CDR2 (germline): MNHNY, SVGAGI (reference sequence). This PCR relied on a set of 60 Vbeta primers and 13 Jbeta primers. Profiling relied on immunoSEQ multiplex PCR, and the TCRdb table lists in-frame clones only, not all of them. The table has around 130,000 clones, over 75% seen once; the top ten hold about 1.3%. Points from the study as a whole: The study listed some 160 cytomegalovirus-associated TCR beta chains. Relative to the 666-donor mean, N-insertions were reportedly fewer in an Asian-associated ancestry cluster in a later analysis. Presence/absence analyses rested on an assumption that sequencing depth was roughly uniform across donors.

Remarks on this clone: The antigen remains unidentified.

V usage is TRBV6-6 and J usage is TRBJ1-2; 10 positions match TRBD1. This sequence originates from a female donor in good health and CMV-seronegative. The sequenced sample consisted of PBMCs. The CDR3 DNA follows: TGTGCCAGCAGTCGGATGACAGGGGGCGGCTATGGCTACACCTTC. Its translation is CASSRMTGGGYGYTF.